These 3 T cell receptor beta chains share one sample of origin, sequenced in a study of shared clonotypes between healthy human individuals. The repertoire was sequenced with immunoSEQ multiplex PCR; TCRdb's copy has only in-frame clones and lacks some. The sample has more than 2 million clones, 95% seen once. Source material: naive CD4+ T cells sorted from blood. Subset reported: CD45RA+ positively selected. Source of these receptors: a man between 18 and 35 years old in good health.

The chain employs TRBV7-2 and TRBJ1-1; D is unclear. Germline assignment: CDR1 SGHTA and CDR2 FQGNSA. With 1 base removed from V and 10 bases from J, the gap between germline ends came to 10 bases. The CDR3 spans 12 residues. This chain's CDR3 is CASSLGTGRAFF. The CDR3 region has the DNA TGTGCCAGCAGCTTAGGAACGGGTAGAGCTTTCTTT.

This CDR3 is CASSHRQGAIVYGYTF. The CDR3, as DNA: TGTGCCAGCAGTCACCGACAGGGGGCTATAGTCTATGGCTACACCTTC. The rearrangement links TRBV28 to TRBJ1-2; 10 positions agree with TRBD1. The CDR3 is 16 residues long. The germline gives CDR1 MDHEN, CDR2 SYDVKM. The trim removed 5 bases at V and 4 bases at J, leaving 10 bases unmatched.

This clone was seen a single time. The chain links TRBV30 to TRBJ2-3; TRBD1 matches 10 bases. Germline trimming cut 0 bases from V and 4 bases from J; bases unmatched to any gene: 7. The CDR3 contains 16 residues. The germline gives CDR1 GTSNPN, CDR2 SVGIG (reference sequence). This CDR3 is CAWSVWSGQGPDTQYF. CDR3 bases: TGTGCCTGGAGTGTATGGTCGGGACAGGGGCCAGATACGCAGTATTTT. The full variable domain, with the rest looked up from reference TRBV30 and TRBJ2-3, is SQTIHQWPATLVQPVGSPLSLECTVEGTSNPNLYWYRQAAGRGLQLLFYSVGIGQISSEVPQNLSASRPQDRQFILSSKKLLLSDSGFYLCAWSVWSGQGPDTQYFGPGTRLTVL.